The rows below give T cell receptor beta chains drawn from one sample of a study of shared clonotypes between healthy human individuals. Libraries were prepared by immunoSEQ multiplex PCR; TCRdb keeps only in-frame clonotypes and omits some of them. The table records approximately 1.5 million clones, approximately 98.5% of them present only once. Sequencing was done on a sample of naive CD4+ T cells sorted from blood. The source is a man between 25 and 39 years old in good health. Each CDR3 is given with its conserved first and last residue. The D gene is left open where the match is weak. Where a row states a size, it is once, few, many or the class of an expanded clone; other rows omit it.

V: TRBV7-2
size: few
D: -
J: TRBJ1-3
DNA: TGTGCCAGCAGCTTAGCGGTCTCTGGAAACACCATATATTTT
CDR3: CASSLAVSGNTIYF

V: TRBV6-1
size: -
D: TRBD2
J: TRBJ2-1
DNA: TGTGCCAGCTCCGGGGTGCGGGAGCTCTCTGAGCAGTTCTTC
CDR3: CASSGVRELSEQFF

V: TRBV5-4
size: -
D: TRBD2
J: TRBJ2-1
DNA: TGTGCCAGCAGCTACCCCGGACTAGCGGGAGTTTCAGAGTACAATGAGCAGTTCTTC
CDR3: CASSYPGLAGVSEYNEQFF

V: TRBV7-2
size: -
D: -
J: TRBJ2-2
DNA: TGTGCCAGCAGCTTACTTACAAGACACCGGGGAGCTGTTTTT
CDR3: CASSLLTRHRGAVF

V: TRBV28
size: once
D: -
J: TRBJ2-1
DNA: TGTGCCAGCAGTGGCCCGGGGGTAACTAACAATGAGCAGTTCTTC
CDR3: CASSGPGVTNNEQFF

V: TRBV5-1
size: -
D: -
J: TRBJ2-7
DNA: TGCGCCAGCAGCTTGGAATCATCCAGGTCTGACGAGCAGTACTTC
CDR3: CASSLESSRSDEQYF

V: TRBV7-6
size: once
D: TRBD1
J: TRBJ2-2
DNA: TGTGCCAGCAGCAGGGACAGGGGGGCCGGGGAGCTGTTTTTT
CDR3: CASSRDRGAGELFF

V: TRBV7-6
size: -
D: -
J: TRBJ1-1
DNA: TGTGCCAGCAGCCCTAGAAGATCCCTGAACACTGAAGCTTTCTTT
CDR3: CASSPRRSLNTEAFF

V: TRBV7-9
size: few
D: TRBD1
J: TRBJ1-1
DNA: TGTGCCAGCAGCTTAGCGGGGACAGCTGAAGCTTTCTTT
CDR3: CASSLAGTAEAFF

V: TRBV7-6
size: -
D: TRBD2
J: TRBJ2-3
DNA: TGTGCCAGCAGCCCGAGGCGGGAGTTTAACACAGATACGCAGTATTTT
CDR3: CASSPRREFNTDTQYF

V: TRBV28
size: once
D: -
J: TRBJ1-5
DNA: TGTGCCAGCTCACAACCAGGTCAGCCCCAGCATTTT
CDR3: CASSQPGQPQHF

V: TRBV19
size: -
D: TRBD1
J: TRBJ2-2
DNA: TGTGCCAGTAGGACCGGGACAGGAGCGAACACCGGGGAGCTGTTTTTT
CDR3: CASRTGTGANTGELFF

V: TRBV6-5
size: -
D: -
J: TRBJ2-1
DNA: TGTGCCAGCACTAGGGCGGGACCATCCGAGCAGTTCTTC
CDR3: CASTRAGPSEQFF

V: TRBV6-1
size: -
D: TRBD2
J: TRBJ2-3
DNA: TGTGCCAGCAGTGGGACTAGCGGGAGTAGGGGCACAGATACGCAGTATTTT
CDR3: CASSGTSGSRGTDTQYF

V: TRBV11-2
size: -
D: -
J: TRBJ1-1
DNA: TGTGCCAGCAGCCACACAGGGAACACTGAAGCTTTCTTT
CDR3: CASSHTGNTEAFF

V: TRBV4-1
size: -
D: -
J: TRBJ2-3
DNA: TGCGCCAGCAGCCAATGGAGAGGGCCGTCTAGCACAGATACGCAGTATTTT
CDR3: CASSQWRGPSSTDTQYF

V: TRBV18
size: -
D: -
J: TRBJ1-3
DNA: TGTGCCAGCTCACCATTGGAAAGGACTGGAAACACCATATATTTT
CDR3: CASSPLERTGNTIYF

V: TRBV7-2
size: -
D: TRBD1
J: TRBJ1-5
DNA: TGTGCCAGCAGCTCAAACCCGGGACAGGGCGGGCAGCCCCAGCATTTT
CDR3: CASSSNPGQGGQPQHF

V: TRBV28
size: -
D: -
J: TRBJ2-7
DNA: TGTGCCAGCAGTTTGTTATACGAGCAGTACTTC
CDR3: CASSLLYEQYF

V: TRBV5-1
size: -
D: -
J: TRBJ2-7
DNA: TGCGCCAGCAGCTTGGTCGACGGGTTCACCTACGAGCAGTACTTC
CDR3: CASSLVDGFTYEQYF

V: TRBV9
size: -
D: TRBD1
J: TRBJ2-1
DNA: TGTGCCAGCAGCCACGGACAGGGGATCAATGAGCAGTTCTTC
CDR3: CASSHGQGINEQFF

V: TRBV28
size: -
D: -
J: TRBJ2-4
DNA: TGTGCCAGCAGTTTACTACAGGGACGCATTCAGTACTTC
CDR3: CASSLLQGRIQYF

V: TRBV5-1
size: -
D: -
J: TRBJ1-1
DNA: TGCGCCAGCAGCTTCGGCAGGAACACTGAAGCTTTCTTT
CDR3: CASSFGRNTEAFF

V: TRBV5-5
size: -
D: TRBD1
J: TRBJ2-7
DNA: TGTGCCAGCAGCAGAACCGGGACAGACTACGAGCAGTACTTC
CDR3: CASSRTGTDYEQYF